This T cell receptor (beta chain) was observed in a study of Graves' ophthalmopathy and Graves' hyperthyroidism. Study as a whole: No treatment had been given when peripheral blood was collected at initial diagnosis.

The length of the CDR3 is 18 residues. The germline CDR1 and CDR2 sequences are MNHEY and SVGEGT. About this clonotype: The junction departs from the called germline gene at one end, perhaps through a read error.

Amplified material comprised TCR beta CDR3 regions derived from RNA transcripts. Second-round multiplex PCR came after a first-round RT-PCR that employed HTBI primers. Each CDR3 protein is one row after TCRdb ran MiXCR on the multiplex PCR reads. The sample holds approximately 460,000 distinct CDR3 sequences; 13% to 15% are singletons and the top ten take roughly 9.8%. The diagnostic workup employed clinical symptoms, serum thyroxine, TRAb, thyroid ultrasound and orbital computed tomography. Source material: blood. This TCR was sampled from a woman aged 30 to 39 with Graves' ophthalmopathy. V gene TRBV6-2 or TRBV6-3 combines with J gene TRBJ2-5, with D maybe TRBD1 (5 bases). The CDR3 nucleotides are TGTGCCAGCAGTTACGCCGGCTACGACAGTCAGCACCAAGAGAGCCAGGACTTC. This encodes CASSYAGYDSQHQESQDF.